Sequencing of this T cell receptor (beta chain) was carried out in a study of metastatic and nonmetastatic thyroid tumors. About the study: Repertoires were compared across blood and tumor or nodule tissue from malignant and benign thyroid patients.

This clone appeared many times. What it recognizes is unknown. Study-wide results and caveats: Malignant tumors reportedly showed significantly higher TCR beta diversity than benign nodules in both blood and tumor.

Methods used by the authors: The study built a papillary thyroid cancer distant-metastasis classifier from CDR3 differences across clinicopathological groups. TCRdb re-processed the PCR reads through MiXCR. The V and J calls come from TCRdb's annotation, not from the publication. The sample lists about 14,000 clones, less than 15% occurring once. The entire patient cohort was treatment-naive prior to thyroid surgery. Germline-derived CDR1 and CDR2 are MGHRA and YSYEKL. Deletions cut 4 bases from V and 8 bases from J, with 20 bases between. This CDR3 comprises 15 residues. Sequenced material: blood. The sequence was obtained from a female donor with papillary thyroid cancer or a benign thyroid nodule (not recorded which). Some clones in this sample may be carry-over from other donors' samples. The chain uses TRBV4-1 and TRBJ1-2, with D perhaps matching TRBD1 (6 bases). The CDR3 sequence is CASSPPHGGPQGYTF. The CDR3 DNA reads as TGCGCCAGCAGCCCACCCCATGGGGGCCCCCAAGGCTACACCTTC.